A single sample is the source of the 11 T cell receptor beta chains below, sequenced in a study of beta chain features in type 1 diabetes (dated by TCRdb to between 2017 and 2018). The library was produced with the immunoSEQ multiplex PCR assay. All of the isolated RNA was reverse transcribed with the High Capacity cDNA Reverse Transcription Kit, so expressed TCRB transcripts were sequenced. TCRdb obtained this table from immuneACCESS and retained in-frame rearrangements with V and J assigned. These tables miss some clones; where compared with another copy, unresolved V genes account for less than half of the shortfall, and the remainder is unexplained. This sample is represented by 200,000 to 250,000 clones; 7.5% to 10% of them were singletons. 0.034% of the sample rests with the top ten. The sample was naive CD4+ T cells from blood. The cell subset or site label corresponds to: true naive CD4+ T cells. The receptors originated from a woman between 18 and 29 years old in good health.

This clone has a handful of counts. The gene calls are TRBV2 and TRBJ2-1; 9 bases are a match to TRBD2. This CDR3 contains 13 residues. Germline assignment: CDR1 SNHLY and CDR2 FYNNEI. With 8 bases clipped from V and 8 bases from J, the junction kept 7 bases outside the gene matches. The CDR3 is CASLWTSEHEQFF. The CDR3 nucleotides are TGTGCCAGCTTATGGACTAGCGAACATGAGCAGTTCTTC.

The chain joins TRBV7-2 to TRBJ2-2, with D perhaps TRBD1 (6 bases). The CDR3 spans 14 residues. Germline CDR1 is SGHTA and CDR2 is FQGNSA. V was shortened by 5 bases and J by 4 bases, with 11 bases between the two germline ends. This CDR3 is CASSRQASTGELFF. DNA of the CDR3: TGTGCCAGCAGCAGACAGGCCTCCACCGGGGAGCTGTTTTTT.

This clone came up a few times. This chain connects TRBV6-1 to TRBJ1-5; the D is unclear. The CDR3 is 12 residues long. The V end lost 4 bases, the J end lost 2 bases, and 3 bases lay between the germline ends. From germline, CDR1 is MNHNS and CDR2 SASEGT. The CDR3 here is CASSGGNQPQHF. CDR3 nucleotides: TGTGCCAGCAGTGGCGGCAATCAGCCCCAGCATTTT.

The chain joins TRBV5-4 to TRBJ1-1; D is unresolved. V dropped 0 bases and J dropped 8 bases, with 14 bases sitting between them. The germline V gene encodes CDR1 SGHNT and CDR2 YYREEE (reference sequence). There are 14 residues in the CDR3. CDR3 sequence (DNA): TGTGCCAGCAGCTTGGAGGGCCCGCGGGCGGAAGCTTTCTTT. The encoded protein is CASSLEGPRAEAFF.

In its sample, this clone was seen a few times. The rearrangement uses TRBV7-2 and TRBJ1-5; D unclear. Trimming left V 4 bases short and J 0 bases short, with 19 bases between. Germline loops: CDR1 SGHTA, CDR2 FQGNSA. The CDR3 sequence is 18 residues long. The CDR3 nucleotides read TGTGCCAGCAGCTCCCCCCTCGACCGGTGGGCTAGCAATCAGCCCCAGCATTTT. This gives the protein CASSSPLDRWASNQPQHF.

V gene TRBV6-1 combines with J gene TRBJ2-5; tentatively, D is TRBD1 (6 bases). The CDR3 has 14 residues. The V end was cut by 9 bases, the J end by 0 bases, with 14 bases between. Germline V lookup: CDR1 MNHNS, CDR2 SASEGT. The CDR3 sequence is CASQQGTYQETQYF. In DNA, the CDR3 is TGTGCCAGTCAACAGGGAACGTACCAAGAGACCCAGTACTTC.

V is TRBV2 and J is TRBJ2-3; 9 bases map to TRBD1. Germline V CDR1 and CDR2: SNHLY, FYNNEI. There are 15 residues in the CDR3. Trimming at V came to 5 bases and at J to 2 bases, leaving 5 bases not matched to a gene. The CDR3 region has the DNA TGTGCCAGCAGTATGGGACAGGGACACACAGATACGCAGTATTTT. This codes for CASSMGQGHTDTQYF.

This clone came up a few times. The same CDR3 arises from other DNA sequences in this sample as well. This chain connects TRBV9 to TRBJ2-1; no clear D. The CDR3 runs 13 residues. Trimming removed 2 bases at V and 4 bases at J, with 7 bases between. Germline values: CDR1 SGDLS, CDR2 YYNGEE. In DNA form, the CDR3 reads TGTGCCAGCAGCGTTGCGGTTTACAATGAGCAGTTCTTC. It yields the protein CASSVAVYNEQFF.

In its sample, this clone was seen a few times. V is TRBV7-3 and J is TRBJ1-1, with TRBD1 matching over 7 bases. The CDR3 is 13 residues long. V lost 1 base, J lost 5 bases, and 1 base stayed unmatched. The germline gives CDR1 SGHTA, CDR2 FQGTGA. Written as DNA, the CDR3 is TGTGCCAGCAGCTTAAGACAGGGAACTGAAGCTTTCTTT. Its translation is CASSLRQGTEAFF. Drawing the rest from reference TRBV7-3 and TRBJ1-1, the complete variable domain is GAGVSQTPSNKVTEKGKYVELRCDPISGHTALYWYRQSLGQGPEFLIYFQGTGAADDSGLPNDRFFAVRPEGSVSTLKIQRTERGDSAVYLCASSLRQGTEAFFGQGTRLTVV.

CDR3 region: CASSLDGGETDTQYF. The DNA for the CDR3 is TGTGCCAGCAGCTTAGACGGCGGGGAGACAGATACGCAGTATTTT. The chain carries TRBV11-2 and TRBJ2-3; tentative D call: TRBD2 (6 bases). CDR1 and CDR2 (germline): SGHAT, FQNNGV. Trimming pared 0 bases from V and 3 bases from J, leaving 10 bases between. The CDR3 runs 15 residues.

This rearrangement joins TRBV4-1 to TRBJ2-7; 8 nucleotides agree with TRBD2. CDR3 size: 16 residues. V was pared by 1 base and J by 6 bases, with 11 bases of the junction left unmatched. Germline V lookup: CDR1 MGHRA, CDR2 YSYEKL. The CDR3 loop is CASSQVITSGSTEQYF. Here the CDR3 DNA reads TGCGCCAGCAGCCAAGTTATAACTAGCGGAAGTACCGAGCAGTACTTC.